Below, one T cell receptor (beta chain) is given with its context. Its antigen remains unidentified. Base qualities are not at hand, and no much larger clone is one base apart. The immunoSEQ Assay, a bias-controlled multiplex PCR, was used to amplify TCRbeta CDR3 regions from genomic DNA. As for the authors' bioinformatics: The number of nucleated cells in each sample was estimated from the amplification of reference gene primers within the assay. To quantify the absolute abundance of each unique TCRbeta CDR3 rearrangement, sequence reads were collapsed and filtered. Productive Simpson clonality was computed per sample as the square root of Simpson's diversity index over productive rearrangements. In its TCRdb copy, this immuneACCESS table keeps in-frame sequences only and misses some clones. Where compared with another copy, unresolved V genes explain less than half of these, and the others have no known cause. For V, J and clone size, that table is used; D and trimming come from the DNA. The sample table contains 360,000 or so clones; only one count was recorded for around nine tenths of them. The ten largest clones represent 1.7% of the sample.

Ends trimmed: V by 4 bases, J by 6 bases; bases unmatched to a gene: 9. In the germline V gene (reference sequence), CDR1 corresponds to MNHEY and CDR2 to SMNVEV. From cysteine to phenylalanine, the CDR3 is 14 amino acids long. Of the read, only the CDR3 DNA is kept; its 42 bases are in frame from base 1. The data are from a study of blood T cell repertoires in COVID-19 (dated by TCRdb to the early 2020s). Describing the broader study: Samples from collaborators originated in the United States, Italy and Spain and spanned both the acute and convalescent phases of COVID-19. The material from the prospective study consisted of cDNA or gDNA derived from T cells, B-cell-depleted T cells, or PBMCs. The dataset comprised deeply sampled blood TCRbeta repertoires from subjects exposed to, actively infected with, or recovered from COVID-19. A freely available public database, intended as a resource for researchers studying the immune response to SARS-CoV-2, is where the repertoires were released. Samples came from the ongoing ImmuneRACE study (first 160 participants) plus 1,254 subjects from 6 global collaborators. A de-identified subject ID, COVID-19 status, age in years and sex were almost always included in the sample metadata. Where available, HLA class I and class II types were obtained from metadata supplied by the sample provider rather than from assay-based typing.

Study-wide conclusions, independent of this receptor: The amount of clinical and demographic metadata varied by source and participant and was provided uncurated.

Participants in the prospective study were enrolled through a virtual design, were aged about 18 to 90 years, and lived in approximately 24 United States geographic areas. In the prospective study, participants were assigned to cohorts based on the clinical history participants reported in a screening survey and a study questionnaire. For ImmuneRACE Cohort 3, a participant was defined as recovered based on two consecutive negative NP/OP PCR tests, clearance by a healthcare professional, or resolution of symptoms. Mobile phlebotomists in the prospective study collected whole blood, serum and a nasopharyngeal or oropharyngeal swab from every participant. Over a 2-month period, participants in the prospective study had the option of providing additional blood draws and questionnaires. Prospective study blood samples were shipped either frozen or at room temperature before DNA extraction.

This clonotype was sampled from a woman aged 30 to 39 who had recovered from COVID-19. Rearrangement joined TRBV27 to TRBJ2-7; the central 7 bases match TRBD1. The sequenced material came from PBMCs or T cells enriched from blood (not recorded which). The CDR3 region reads CASSSPGQSREQYF. Read as DNA, the sequence is TGTGCCAGCAGTTCACCGGGACAGTCGCGCGAGCAGTACTTC.